The present TCR beta chain was sequenced within a study of T cell responses to AZD1222 COVID-19 vaccine. Whole-study context: Second-dose schedules of about 4 or about 12 weeks were combined. Findings and caveats of the study: Spike-specific TCR repertoires showed rising breadth and depth after two AZD1222 doses. Clonal diversity was possibly underestimated, and the donors were mostly white British, with more females.

The repertoire was sequenced with immunoSEQ multiplex PCR; TCRdb's copy has only in-frame clones and lacks some. The sample has 130,000 to 150,000 clones, 88% seen once; the top ten hold about 16%. V was clipped by 2 bases and J by 2 bases; unmatched bases: 1. Germline V gives CDR1 MRHNA, CDR2 SNTAGT. The length of the CDR3 is 17 residues. Regarding this clone: Its antigen is currently unknown.

Sequenced here: peripheral blood, sampled on day 0 of AZD1222 vaccination. The receptor was derived from an adult in good health. V and J are TRBV6-4 and TRBJ2-3, with TRBD2 matching over 16 bases. CDR3 sequence: CASSDGTSGGATDTQYF. CDR3 DNA sequence: TGTGCCAGCAGTGACGGGACTAGCGGGGGGGCCACAGATACGCAGTATTTT.